This T cell receptor (beta chain) was profiled in a study of control samples from healthy donors and cancer patients. Assay: immunoSEQ multiplex PCR; the TCRdb copy retains only in-frame clones and omits some. This table holds 150,000 or so clones, more than 85% found once. Per the germline V gene, CDR1 is SGHRS and CDR2 is YFSETQ. This CDR3 comprises 16 residues. V was clipped by 0 bases and J by 0 bases, with 11 bases between them. The sequence was obtained from a man in his fifties or sixties in good health. The gene calls are TRBV5-1 and TRBJ2-3, with D perhaps TRBD1 (7 bases). Sequenced material: blood. The CDR3 reads CASSLGAGGSTDTQYF. CDR3 bases: TGCGCCAGCAGCTTGGGAGCAGGGGGGAGCACAGATACGCAGTATTTT. Combining the CDR3 with reference TRBV5-1 and TRBJ2-3 gives the whole variable domain KAGVTQTPRYLIKTRGQQVTLSCSPISGHRSVSWYQQTPGQGLQFLFEYFSETQRNKGNFPGRFSGRQFSNSRSEMNVSTLELGDSALYLCASSLGAGGSTDTQYFGPGTRLTVL.